Listed below are T cell receptor beta chains from one sample, sequenced in a study of breast tumors, draining lymph nodes, adjacent tissues. TCRdb ran MiXCR on the multiplex PCR reads and lists one entry per CDR3 protein. The sample lists 200,000 or so distinct CDR3 sequences, 25% to 40% seen once, with 4% to 4.5% in the top ten. Material for sequencing was axillary lymph node tissue. Source of these receptors: a female donor with breast cancer. Some clones in this sample may be carry-over from other donors' samples. The CDR3 runs from the conserved cysteine through the conserved F or W. The order of the fields is V gene, clone size, J gene, CDR3 protein. Size tells how often a clone was seen (once, few, many) or the class of an expanded clone, and some rows leave it out.

TRBV7-2,many,TRBJ2-2,CASSPSLLQGRNTGELFF
TRBV19,many,TRBJ2-3,CASSSRSEPDTQYF
TRBV5-1,.,TRBJ2-5,CASSTTTAQETQYF
TRBV12-3/TRBV12-4,many,TRBJ2-3,CASSGLVSGGTKASTDTQYF
TRBV5-1,many,TRBJ1-2,CASSLGTNYGYTF
TRBV20-1,.,TRBJ1-5,CSASGALQETQHF
TRBV9,few,TRBJ1-2,CASSGGTENYGYTF
TRBV18,.,TRBJ2-3,CASSPRGTMAGQDTQYF
TRBV6-6,many,TRBJ2-7,CASSPLTSGRNEQYF
TRBV5-1,many,TRBJ1-5,CASSFSGRGQPQHF
TRBV3-1,.,TRBJ2-1,CASSQAGLADGYNEQFF
TRBV19,many,TRBJ1-5,CASSIARGPQHF
TRBV7-9,.,TRBJ2-5,CASSHAAGGETQYF
TRBV7-6,many,TRBJ1-2,CASSLEKTGYGYTF
TRBV7-6,many,TRBJ2-7,CASRGHAESSYEQYF
TRBV28,many,TRBJ1-6,CASSPGQNYNSPLHF
TRBV7-2,many,TRBJ2-3,CASSLARAAMGNTDTQYF
TRBV4-3,many,TRBJ1-2,CASSSRSRIGYGYTF
TRBV20-1,many,TRBJ2-7,CSARTSGGEWSYEQYF
TRBV18,few,TRBJ2-2,CASSPTTGELFF
TRBV28,few,TRBJ2-7,CASKSPGSSYEQYF
TRBV27,many,TRBJ2-1,CASSLELADNEQFF
TRBV20-1,many,TRBJ2-6,CSARPTISSGANVLTF
TRBV24-1,many,TRBJ2-1,CATSDPRTGGNEQFF
TRBV29-1,many,TRBJ2-3,CSVEKATKGQQYF
TRBV9,.,TRBJ2-3,CASSVTGLDAGNTDTQYF
TRBV4-1,many,TRBJ2-2,CASSPTRTSGGAGGELFF
TRBV7-8,many,TRBJ2-3,CASTPFVRGTDTQYF
TRBV28,.,TRBJ1-1,CASYTPGGTEAFF
TRBV10-2,many,TRBJ1-5,CASSEWGQPQHF
TRBV5-1,.,TRBJ2-5,CASSFGRSQITQYF
TRBV12-3/TRBV12-4,many,TRBJ1-3,CASSRGPSSGNTIYF
TRBV2,once,TRBJ2-5,CASRTGAGGTQYF
TRBV7-2,.,TRBJ1-2,CASSLAGGAGYTF
TRBV4-1,many,TRBJ1-6,CASSQDVDRTDYSPLHF
TRBV5-1,.,TRBJ1-6,CASSLQAGGQDSPLHF
TRBV19,.,TRBJ2-1,CASSVGTSGGVRNEQFF
TRBV20-1,.,TRBJ1-6,CNGGTGKSPLHF
TRBV9,many,TRBJ1-2,CASSARGDRGSNYGYTF
TRBV20-1,many,TRBJ1-6,CSASWGSNSPLHF
TRBV6-5,.,TRBJ1-2,CASSLSGQEGGYTF
TRBV20-1,many,TRBJ1-3,CSASDRAGNTIYF
TRBV10-1,many,TRBJ2-1,CASSGTSGYNEQFF
TRBV19,many,TRBJ1-2,CASSRTGGDYGYTF
TRBV20-1,.,TRBJ2-3,CSAYLKAGVGYNEQYF
TRBV12-3/TRBV12-4,.,TRBJ2-5,CASRHGGGNQPQYF
TRBV27,many,TRBJ2-7,CASSFRTGYEQYF
TRBV2,.,TRBJ2-6,CASSVGVSGANVLTF
TRBV10-1,.,TRBJ2-5,CASGRQVRQETQYF
TRBV29-1,many,TRBJ1-4,CSAETGNNEKLFF
TRBV6-2/TRBV6-3,many,TRBJ1-5,CASSPPWQGLAGPQHF
TRBV2,once,TRBJ2-7,CASSVDGGWYEQYF
TRBV30,.,TRBJ1-1,CAWSADRRNTEAFF
TRBV11-2,many,TRBJ1-5,CASSLGDSSNQPQHF
TRBV2,.,TRBJ1-6,CASSERVDSNNSPLHF
TRBV7-3,few,TRBJ2-1,CASSPQGQRSWNEQFF
TRBV15,many,TRBJ1-6,CATSRRVTDSPLHF
TRBV28,many,TRBJ2-5,CASSSWLALQETQYF
TRBV24-1,.,TRBJ2-3,CATSRSTFWQFEAADTQYF
TRBV4-2,.,TRBJ1-2,CASTSRGF